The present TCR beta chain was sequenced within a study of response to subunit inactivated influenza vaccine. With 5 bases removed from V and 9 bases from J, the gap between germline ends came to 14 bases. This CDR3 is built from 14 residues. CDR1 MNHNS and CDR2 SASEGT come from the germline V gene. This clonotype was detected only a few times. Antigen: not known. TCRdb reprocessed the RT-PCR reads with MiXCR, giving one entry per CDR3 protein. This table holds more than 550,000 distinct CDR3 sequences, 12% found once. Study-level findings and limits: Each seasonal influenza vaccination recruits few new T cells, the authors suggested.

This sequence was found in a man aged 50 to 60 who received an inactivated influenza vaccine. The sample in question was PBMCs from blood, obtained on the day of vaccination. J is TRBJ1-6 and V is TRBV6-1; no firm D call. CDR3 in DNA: TGTGCCAGCAGTAAAGGGATTGTGAGTTCACCCCTCCACTTT. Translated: CASSKGIVSSPLHF.